The 26 T cell receptor beta chains below come from one sample, sequenced in a study of cytomegalovirus exposure and HLA in healthy donors. The PCR was carried out with 60 Vbeta primers and 13 Jbeta primers. The table came from immunoSEQ multiplex PCR; TCRdb's copy has only in-frame clones and leaves some out. This table has around 150,000 clones, 87% appearing once. The source material was PBMCs. The receptors shown here come from a woman in her twenties or thirties in good health and CMV-seronegative.

This chain connects TRBV4-2 to TRBJ2-7; 7 bases map to TRBD2. Germline V lookup: CDR1 LGHNA, CDR2 YNFKEQ. The CDR3 runs to 13 residues. With 1 base clipped from V and 3 bases from J, the junction kept 0 bases outside the gene matches. The CDR3 bases are TGTGCCAGCAGCCAAGGGACTAGCTACGAGCAGTACTTC. Translating it yields CASSQGTSYEQYF.

In its sample, this clone was seen a few times. J is TRBJ2-6 and V is TRBV19; TRBD1 matches at 10 bases. The CDR3 has 16 residues. Germline V gives CDR1 LNHDA, CDR2 SQIVND (reference sequence). The trim removed 7 bases at V and 4 bases at J, leaving 7 bases unmatched. For the CDR3, the DNA is TGTGCCAGTACAACGACAGGGGGCCCCGGGGCCAACGTCCTGACTTTC. Translation: CASTTTGGPGANVLTF.

V gene TRBV7-9 combines with J gene TRBJ2-7, with D perhaps TRBD2 (6 bases). This CDR3 is built from 13 residues. The germline CDR1 and CDR2 sequences are SEHNR and FQNEAQ (reference sequence). Trimming shortened V by 1 base and J by 11 bases, and 15 bases separated the two germline ends. The CDR3 is CASSLETGTGKYF. CDR3 coding DNA: TGTGCCAGCAGCTTAGAGACGGGGACTGGAAAGTACTTC.

The chain links TRBV25-1 to TRBJ2-7; 13 nucleotides match TRBD2. CDR1 MGHDK and CDR2 SYGVNS come from the germline V gene. The V gene end was trimmed by 2 bases and the J gene end by 6 bases; junction bases not matched to a gene: 4. The CDR3 extends over 15 amino acids. CDR3 sequence reads: CASSEVTSGRSEQYF. Here the CDR3 DNA reads TGTGCCAGCAGTGAAGTGACTAGCGGGAGGAGCGAGCAGTACTTC.

This chain uses TRBV11-2 with TRBJ1-1; 7 nucleotides align to TRBD1. Germline V CDR1 and CDR2: SGHAT, FQNNGV. Trimming at V came to 7 bases and at J to 1 base, leaving 6 bases not matched to a gene. This CDR3 contains 14 residues. CDR3 DNA sequence: TGTGCCAGCACCCCGACAGGGAGGAACACTGAAGCTTTCTTT. This encodes CASTPTGRNTEAFF.

The chain carries TRBV7-9 and TRBJ2-7; 8 nucleotides match TRBD1. This CDR3 region has 15 residues. With V trimmed by 5 bases and J by 3 bases, 9 bases remained unmatched. CDR1 and CDR2 from the germline V gene are SEHNR and FQNEAQ (reference sequence). DNA for the CDR3: TGTGCCAGCAGCCCACCGGGACAGGCGGACTACGAGCAGTACTTC. It yields the protein CASSPPGQADYEQYF.

The chain couples TRBV6-1 to TRBJ1-6, with D possibly being TRBD1 (5 bases). The CDR3 is 15 residues long. The V end was cut by 6 bases, the J end by 5 bases, with 14 bases between. CDR1 and CDR2 (germline): MNHNS, SASEGT. The CDR3 nucleotides read TGTGCCAGCAGCCGAAATGACAGAAATAATTCACCCCTCCACTTT. Its translation is CASSRNDRNNSPLHF.

The J gene is TRBJ2-7, the V gene TRBV5-6; maybe TRBD2 (6 bases). This CDR3 contains 15 residues. V lost 4 bases to trimming and J lost 5 bases, with 19 bases between them. Germline loops: CDR1 SGHDT, CDR2 YYEEEE. The CDR3 loop is CASSGERRGFDEQYF. The CDR3 DNA follows: TGTGCCAGCAGCGGGGAAAGGAGGGGCTTCGACGAGCAGTACTTC.

J is TRBJ1-1 and V is TRBV5-1; 11 nucleotides match TRBD1. This CDR3 has 15 amino acids. Looked up from germline, CDR1 is SGHRS and CDR2 is YFSETQ. V lost 4 bases, J lost 4 bases, and 6 bases stayed unmatched. CDR3 bases: TGCGCCAGCAGCCCGAGAGGGACAGGGGGCACTGAAGCTTTCTTT. Translation gives CASSPRGTGGTEAFF.

The rearrangement joins TRBV6-5 to TRBJ2-5; possibly TRBD1 for D (5 bases). The length of the CDR3 is 14 residues. Between the trimmed V and J ends, which lost 5 bases and 5 bases, there was a span of 15 bases. CDR1 is MNHEY and CDR2 is SVGAGI in the germline V gene. The CDR3 region has the DNA TGTGCCAGCAGTCCCTTGACAGACCTGGAGACCCAGTACTTC. As protein: CASSPLTDLETQYF.

This chain uses TRBV11-3 with TRBJ2-3; TRBD2 agrees at 16 bases. Trimming at V came to 4 bases and at J to 4 bases, leaving 2 bases not matched to a gene. The CDR3 is made up of 16 amino acids. The germline CDR1 and CDR2 sequences are SGHNT and YENEEA. The CDR3 region has the DNA TGTGCCAGCAGCTCCGGGACTAGCGGGGGGGCAGATACGCAGTATTTT. Its translation is CASSSGTSGGADTQYF.

The chain is built from TRBV19 and TRBJ1-2; D unclear. This CDR3 spans 15 amino acids. Looked up from germline, CDR1 is LNHDA and CDR2 is SQIVND (reference sequence). V lost 5 bases, J lost 3 bases, and 16 bases lay in between. CDR3 bases: TGTGCCAGTAGTGCCCTCGGAGGGCCTGACTATGGCTACACCTTC. Its protein product is CASSALGGPDYGYTF.

V and J are TRBV18 and TRBJ1-4; D remains unclear. The CDR3 sequence is 14 residues long. Trimming took 2 bases from V and 0 from J, leaving 4 bases between them. The V gene's germline CDR1 is KGHSH and CDR2 LQKENI. DNA for the CDR3: TGTGCCAGCTCACCATCCGCAACTAATGAAAAACTGTTTTTT. Encoded protein: CASSPSATNEKLFF.

This CDR3 is CASRFRASYEQYF. The CDR3 region has the DNA TGCGCCAGCAGATTCCGAGCCTCGTACGAGCAGTACTTC. This chain uses TRBV10-1 with TRBJ2-7; unclear D gene. Germline V gene data show CDR1 as WNHNN and CDR2 as SYGVQD (reference sequence). Trimming pared 6 bases from V and 4 bases from J, leaving 13 bases between. The CDR3 extends over 13 amino acids.

This clone was seen once. The chain carries TRBV7-6 and TRBJ1-3, with D unresolved. Germline assignment: CDR1 SGHVS and CDR2 FNYEAQ. V shed 1 base and J shed 8 bases, with 24 bases lying between them. This CDR3 spans 18 amino acids. CDR3 nucleotide sequence: TGTGCCAGCAGCTTAGGGGTGGCAGGCGGTACTCCCGGGGACACCATATATTTT. Translation: CASSLGVAGGTPGDTIYF.

The CDR3 nucleotides read TGTGCCAGCAGCGCCATAGCGGGGGGGACCTCTTCCTACGAGCAGTACTTC. Its translation is CASSAIAGGTSSYEQYF. V gene TRBV7-6 combines with J gene TRBJ2-7, with 11 positions matching TRBD2. After removal of 5 bases from V and 1 base from J, the junction contained 10 bases not matched to a gene. This CDR3 comprises 17 residues. CDR1 SGHVS and CDR2 FNYEAQ come from the germline V gene.

The chain employs TRBV2 and TRBJ2-7, with 7 nucleotides matching TRBD1. V shed 3 bases and J 6 bases; nucleotides not matched to a gene: 8. CDR1 is SNHLY, CDR2 FYNNEI, per germline. This CDR3 has 14 residues. This CDR3 is CASSETQGFGEQYF. Here the CDR3 DNA reads TGTGCCAGCAGTGAGACACAGGGGTTCGGCGAGCAGTACTTC.

The chain has TRBV6-5 and TRBJ2-7; 8 nucleotides agree with TRBD1. Trimming removed 2 bases from V and 1 base from J; junction bases left unmatched: 1. CDR3 length: 14 residues. The germline V gene encodes CDR1 MNHEY and CDR2 SVGAGI. The CDR3, as DNA: TGTGCCAGCAGTTACCACAGGGGGTCCTACGAGCAGTACTTC. This sequence encodes CASSYHRGSYEQYF.

This clone has only one observation. V gene TRBV19 combines with J gene TRBJ1-5, with D maybe TRBD1 (5 bases). The V and J ends lost 6 bases and 4 bases respectively, with 16 bases between them. The CDR3 runs 15 residues. Germline values: CDR1 LNHDA, CDR2 SQIVND (reference sequence). CDR3 sequence reads: CASRAIDSPNQPQHF. The CDR3, as DNA: TGTGCCAGTAGAGCCATCGACAGTCCTAATCAGCCCCAGCATTTT.

This clone was observed a single time. The chain uses TRBV7-8 and TRBJ2-1, with TRBD2 matching over 11 bases. V shed 2 bases and J 4 bases; nucleotides not matched to a gene: 7. CDR1 SGHVS and CDR2 FQNEAQ come from the germline V gene. The CDR3 is 17 residues long. DNA of the CDR3: TGTGCCAGCAGCTTAAAACGAACTAGCGGGAGATACAATGAGCAGTTCTTC. Translating gives CASSLKRTSGRYNEQFF.

This clone was seen a single time. V is TRBV18 and J is TRBJ2-7, with D possibly TRBD1 on 6 matching bases. The CDR3 is 14 residues long. CDR1 KGHSH and CDR2 LQKENI come from the germline V gene. Trimming left V 1 base short and J 7 bases short, with 14 bases between. The CDR3 DNA reads as TGTGCCAGCTCACCACGGTCAGGGGAGATGGAGCAGTACTTC. It codes for CASSPRSGEMEQYF.

The chain recombines TRBV28 with TRBJ2-1, with 8 bases identical to TRBD2. The V and J ends lost 5 bases and 1 base, in that order; junction bases with no gene match: 4. Germline loops: CDR1 MDHEN, CDR2 SYDVKM. The CDR3 runs to 15 residues. CDR3 loop: CASSGREVSYNEQFF. The CDR3 nucleotides are TGTGCCAGCAGTGGGCGGGAGGTGTCCTACAATGAGCAGTTCTTC.

The CDR3 protein is CASSSTTSGRAYEQYF. The CDR3 nucleotides are TGCGCCAGCAGCTCCACCACTAGCGGGAGGGCCTACGAGCAGTACTTC. The chain combines TRBV5-1 with TRBJ2-7; 13 nucleotides align to TRBD2. After removal of 3 bases from V and 2 bases from J, the junction contained 5 bases not matched to a gene. This CDR3 comprises 16 residues. Germline V gene data show CDR1 as SGHRS and CDR2 as YFSETQ.

This clone was picked up one time. The V gene is TRBV7-2, the J gene TRBJ2-3, with 10 positions matching TRBD1. CDR1 SGHTA and CDR2 FQGNSA come from the germline V gene. The trim removed 4 bases at V and 5 bases at J, leaving 6 bases unmatched. CDR3 length equals 15 residues. This CDR3 is CASSSRTGGRDTQYF. CDR3 sequence (DNA): TGTGCCAGCAGCTCCCGGACAGGGGGTAGAGATACGCAGTATTTT.

This clone turned up a few times. V is TRBV6-1 and J is TRBJ1-1; the match to TRBD1 covers 8 bases. Trimming at V came to 5 bases and at J to 3 bases, leaving 5 bases not matched to a gene. The V gene's germline CDR1 is MNHNS and CDR2 SASEGT. The CDR3 covers 14 residues. The CDR3 DNA follows: TGTGCCAGCAGTCCGGACAGGGCGGACACTGAAGCTTTCTTT. Residues: CASSPDRADTEAFF.

V gene TRBV5-1 combines with J gene TRBJ1-1; unclear D gene. V gave up 3 bases and J gave up 0 bases, with 9 bases separating them. Germline V gives CDR1 SGHRS, CDR2 YFSETQ. The CDR3 consists of 14 residues. This CDR3 is CASSSSVLNTEAFF. The CDR3 DNA sequence: TGCGCCAGCAGCTCGAGCGTTTTGAACACTGAAGCTTTCTTT.